The table lists the clone carrying this TCR beta chain with a few counts. TCRdb re-called the RACE reads through MiXCR, storing one row per CDR3 protein. The sample shows approximately 350,000 distinct CDR3 sequences, under 8% of them seen only once. This sample stems from a study of human T cells and chemical hapten exposure. CDR3 length: 13 amino acids. Trimming removed 6 bases from V and 2 bases from J, with 10 bases in between. Per the germline V gene, CDR1 is MNHEY and CDR2 is SVGAGI. Time point given: patch test 1, 2 weeks after DPC sensitization. Treatment described: therapeutic diphenylcyclopropenone sensitization with weekly scalp DPC.

The sample in question was whole blood, obtained in connection with sensitization to the hapten diphenylcyclopropenone (DPC). This sequence originates from a woman between 18 and 29 years old with alopecia areata. Some clones in this sample may be carry-over from other donors' samples. J is TRBJ1-1 and V is TRBV6-5; D remains unclear. CDR3: CASSPETNTEAFF. CDR3 bases: TGTGCCAGCAGCCCGGAGACAAACACTGAAGCTTTCTTT.